This T cell receptor beta chain was captured in a study of control samples from healthy donors and cancer patients. Assay used: immunoSEQ multiplex PCR; TCRdb lists only in-frame clones, some missing. The data show tens of thousands of clones, roughly 87% seen once. CDR3 length equals 16 residues. Sequenced sample: blood. The genes are TRBV21-1 and TRBJ2-7. TRBV21-1 corresponds to a pseudogene. The clonotype comes from a woman aged 45-65 years in good health. The DNA of the CDR3 is TGTGCCAGCAGCATCCCCCTTGGGGGATTGGGCTACGAGCAGTACTTC. Residues: CASSIPLGGLGYEQYF.